A single sample gave rise to the 10 T cell receptor beta chains below, sequenced in a study of T cell changes during pregnancy in multiple sclerosis. Using immunoSEQ multiplex PCR, the repertoire was profiled, and TCRdb retains in-frame clones only, with some absent. In the table there are 85,000 to 100,000 clones, around 93% of which are singletons. This specimen was peripheral blood, taken before pregnancy. The receptors come from a female donor with multiple sclerosis, enrolled in a pregnancy study.

The chain combines TRBV5-1 with TRBJ2-7, with 8 positions matching TRBD1. The CDR3 runs to 16 residues. V gave up 0 bases and J gave up 2 bases; unmatched junction bases: 7. CDR1 is SGHRS, CDR2 YFSETQ, per germline. The CDR3 bases are TGCGCCAGCAGCTTGGGGGGGACAGGCTCTACCTACGAGCAGTACTTC. Its protein product is CASSLGGTGSTYEQYF.

The rearrangement uses TRBV11-3 and TRBJ2-7; D might be TRBD2 (6 bases). The germline V gene encodes CDR1 SGHNT and CDR2 YENEEA. CDR3 length equals 13 residues. Between the trimmed V and J ends, which lost 8 bases and 1 base, there was a span of 12 bases. The CDR3 protein is CASSPGTSYEQYF. CDR3 nucleotides: TGTGCCAGCTCCCCAGGGACTTCCTACGAGCAGTACTTC.

This clone was picked up one time. This chain uses TRBV7-9 with TRBJ2-1; TRBD2 matches at 7 bases. This CDR3 comprises 14 residues. In germline, CDR1 is SEHNR, CDR2 FQNEAQ (reference sequence). V shed 4 bases, J shed 8 bases, and the junction held 8 bases outside the gene matches. Here the CDR3 reads CASSSPREGHEQFF. In DNA, the CDR3 is TGTGCCAGCAGCTCCCCTAGGGAGGGTCATGAGCAGTTCTTC.

The rearrangement joins TRBV25-1 to TRBJ1-3; D is uncertain. This CDR3 contains 13 residues. V was pared by 8 bases and J by 5 bases, with 13 bases between. In germline, CDR1 is MGHDK, CDR2 SYGVNS. The CDR3 here is CASSGVNRNTIYF. As DNA, the CDR3 is TGTGCCAGCTCCGGGGTTAACAGAAACACCATATATTTT.

This chain connects TRBV18 to TRBJ1-5; 7 bases fit TRBD1. V was clipped by 2 bases and J by 4 bases; unmatched bases: 5. The germline V gene encodes CDR1 KGHSH and CDR2 LQKENI. CDR3 size: 15 residues. Here the CDR3 DNA reads TGTGCCAGCTCACCAAGGGACAGCGAGAATCAGCCCCAGCATTTT. The encoded protein is CASSPRDSENQPQHF. Looking up the rest from reference TRBV18 and TRBJ1-5 gives the full variable domain: NAGVMQNPRHLVRRRGQEARLRCSPMKGHSHVYWYRQLPEEGLKFMVYLQKENIIDESGMPKERFSAEFPKEGPSILRIQQVVRGDSAAYFCASSPRDSENQPQHFGDGTRLSIL.

This chain uses TRBV11-2 with TRBJ1-1; the match to TRBD1 covers 7 bases. Trimming cost V 1 base and J 4 bases; bases outside gene matches: 6. Germline V gene sequence: CDR1 SGHAT, CDR2 FQNNGV. The CDR3 sequence is 15 residues long. This chain's CDR3 is CASSLGRGRGTEAFF. The CDR3 nucleotides read TGTGCCAGCAGCTTAGGGAGGGGGCGGGGCACTGAAGCTTTCTTT.

The genes are TRBV4-1 and TRBJ2-1; TRBD2 matches at 8 bases. Germline V CDR1 and CDR2: MGHRA, YSYEKL. J gave up 0 bases and V 7 bases, and 8 bases lay outside the gene matches. This CDR3 spans 16 amino acids. In nucleotides, the CDR3 is TGCGCCAGCAAAAGCCCTGGGACTAGCTCCTACAATGAGCAGTTCTTC. It codes for CASKSPGTSSYNEQFF.

The chain employs TRBV19 and TRBJ1-3, with D unclear. Germline CDR1 LNHDA, CDR2 SQIVND (reference sequence). The CDR3 spans 16 residues. Trimming removed 0 bases at V and 4 bases at J, with 13 bases between. The CDR3 protein is CASSIDQLVRGNTIYF. For the CDR3, the DNA is TGTGCCAGTAGTATAGATCAACTGGTTAGAGGAAACACCATATATTTT.

This chain links TRBV9 with TRBJ2-7; tentative D call: TRBD2 (6 bases). Germline loops: CDR1 SGDLS, CDR2 YYNGEE. The CDR3 extends over 14 amino acids. V gave up 0 bases and J gave up 3 bases, with 10 bases separating them. The CDR3 nucleotides read TGTGCCAGCAGCGTAGACGGGAGAGGCTACGAGCAGTACTTC. This encodes CASSVDGRGYEQYF.

The chain carries TRBV4-1 and TRBJ1-1; 8 positions match TRBD1. Germline-derived CDR1 and CDR2 are MGHRA and YSYEKL. There are 15 residues in the CDR3. Trimming removed 5 bases from V and 1 base from J; junction bases left unmatched: 6. The chain's CDR3 is CASSSPGTGNTEAFF. The CDR3 DNA is TGCGCCAGCAGCTCCCCCGGGACAGGGAACACTGAAGCTTTCTTT.